A selection of T cell receptor beta chains follows, all from one sample in a study of technical replicates of blood from a few donors. The table came from immunoSEQ multiplex PCR; TCRdb's copy has only in-frame clones and leaves some out. The data hold about 73,000 clones, with roughly 90% observed a single time. The sample taken for sequencing was PBMCs. The receptor set was obtained from a human donor in good health. Some clones in this sample may be carry-over from other donors' samples. CDR3s include the opening cysteine and the closing phenylalanine or tryptophan. D genes are given only for firm matches. Some rows have no size entry. The others give once, few or many, or a class for an expanded clone.

size	V	D	J	CDR3	DNA
.	TRBV19	.	TRBJ2-3	CASSIGAVTDTQYF	TGTGCCAGTAGTATAGGGGCAGTCACAGATACGCAGTATTTT
.	TRBV18	.	TRBJ2-5	CASSPRTTETQYF	TGTGCCAGCTCACCTCGGACTACAGAGACCCAGTACTTC
.	TRBV7-2	TRBD2	TRBJ2-3	CASSYGLAYTQYF	TGTGCCAGCAGCTACGGACTAGCTTATACGCAGTATTTT
.	TRBV30	.	TRBJ2-1	CAWSVKYGGKFDEQFF	TGTGCCTGGAGTGTAAAATATGGCGGGAAGTTCGATGAGCAGTTCTTC
.	TRBV5-6	.	TRBJ1-5	CASSTGGSNQPQHF	TGTGCCAGCAGCACCGGGGGTTCCAATCAGCCCCAGCATTTT
.	TRBV4-3	TRBD2	TRBJ2-2	CASSQESWTRSSGELFF	TGCGCCAGCAGCCAAGAATCCTGGACTAGGTCGTCTGGGGAGCTGTTTTTT
.	TRBV30	TRBD2	TRBJ2-1	CAETPQGLAVNEQFF	TGTGCTGAGACACCCCAGGGACTAGCAGTCAATGAGCAGTTCTTC
few	TRBV6-5	.	TRBJ2-5	CASSGQIQETQYF	TGTGCCAGCAGTGGACAGATACAAGAGACCCAGTACTTC
.	TRBV9	.	TRBJ2-1	CASSGGGSSSYNEQFF	TGTGCCAGCAGTGGCGGAGGAAGCAGCTCCTACAATGAGCAGTTCTTC
.	TRBV7-9	TRBD1	TRBJ2-7	CASSGQGEGYEQYF	TGTGCCAGCAGCGGTCAGGGGGAAGGCTACGAGCAGTACTTC
.	TRBV7-9	.	TRBJ1-1	CASSTRTEMNTEAFF	TGTGCCAGCAGCACCCGGACAGAAATGAACACTGAAGCTTTCTTT
.	TRBV4-3	.	TRBJ1-3	CASSQAGSGNTIYF	TGCGCCAGCAGCCAAGCAGGTTCTGGAAACACCATATATTTT
.	TRBV5-5	TRBD1	TRBJ1-1	CASSLRVQGSSTEAFF	TGTGCCAGCAGCTTAAGGGTACAGGGGTCGAGCACTGAAGCTTTCTTT
few	TRBV7-6	.	TRBJ2-2	CASSLAGGLSGELFF	TGTGCCAGCAGCTTAGCGGGAGGCCTATCCGGGGAGCTGTTTTTT
.	TRBV7-3	.	TRBJ2-7	CASSLSLGGEQYF	TGTGCCAGCAGCTTAAGCTTAGGGGGCGAGCAGTACTTC
.	TRBV18	TRBD2	TRBJ2-5	CASSPLPSGGETQYF	TGTGCCAGCTCACCACTGCCTAGCGGGGGTGAGACCCAGTACTTC
.	TRBV6-6	.	TRBJ1-1	CASSYVGADTEAFF	TGTGCCAGCAGTTACGTAGGCGCGGACACTGAAGCTTTCTTT
.	TRBV27	.	TRBJ1-6	CASRGSRDYNSPLHF	TGTGCCAGCCGAGGTTCCCGGGATTATAATTCACCCCTCCACTTT
once	TRBV11-2	TRBD1	TRBJ2-7	CASSFGYRGSYEQYF	TGTGCCAGCAGTTTCGGGTACAGGGGCTCCTACGAGCAGTACTTC
few	TRBV2	.	TRBJ1-5	CASSKGGWDSNQPQHF	TGTGCCAGCTCGAAGGGGGGGTGGGACAGCAATCAGCCCCAGCATTTT
.	TRBV19	.	TRBJ2-1	CASKSSRGTNEQFF	TGTGCCAGTAAATCGTCTAGGGGCACGAATGAGCAGTTCTTC
.	TRBV19	.	TRBJ1-2	CASSIVDRTNYGYTF	TGTGCCAGTAGTATAGTCGACAGGACTAACTATGGCTACACCTTC
.	TRBV18	TRBD1	TRBJ2-1	CASSRDRATYNEQFF	TGTGCCAGCTCACGGGACAGGGCGACCTACAATGAGCAGTTCTTC
.	TRBV5-1	.	TRBJ2-5	CASSALGETQYF	TGCGCCAGCAGCGCCCTAGGAGAGACCCAGTACTTC
few	TRBV27	TRBD1	TRBJ1-1	CASSPRTGRLTEAFF	TGTGCCAGCAGTCCTCGGACAGGTAGGCTCACTGAAGCTTTCTTT
.	TRBV7-9	TRBD2	TRBJ2-5	CASSLVAGGQETQYF	TGTGCCAGCAGCTTAGTAGCGGGGGGCCAAGAGACCCAGTACTTC
.	TRBV5-6	.	TRBJ2-7	CASSIAQKQYF	TGTGCCAGCAGCATCGCCCAGAAGCAGTACTTC
.	TRBV10-3	.	TRBJ1-1	CAISESTTSSEAFF	TGTGCCATCAGTGAGTCGACGACAAGTAGTGAAGCTTTCTTT
.	TRBV4-3	.	TRBJ2-7	CASSQVGGEQYF	TGCGCCAGCAGCCAAGTTGGCGGAGAGCAGTACTTC
.	TRBV4-3	TRBD2	TRBJ2-7	CASSQARLAAYEQYF	TGCGCCAGCAGCCAAGCGAGACTAGCGGCCTACGAGCAGTACTTC
once	TRBV23-1	.	TRBJ1-3	CASRAFLDTIYF	TGCGCCAGCAGGGCCTTTTTGGACACCATATATTTT
.	TRBV5-1	TRBD1	TRBJ1-1	CASSLGQGLMNTEAFF	TGCGCCAGCAGCTTGGGACAGGGCCTCATGAACACTGAAGCTTTCTTT
.	TRBV7-2	.	TRBJ2-3	CASILTGKRGTDTQYF	TGTGCCAGCATCCTTACAGGGAAGCGCGGCACAGATACGCAGTATTTT
.	TRBV9	.	TRBJ2-2	CASSGTGQYTGELFF	TGTGCCAGCAGCGGGACTGGACAGTACACCGGGGAGCTGTTTTTT
.	TRBV4-3	.	TRBJ1-2	CASSQVGGTNYGYTF	TGCGCCAGCAGCCAAGTGGGGGGGACGAACTATGGCTACACCTTC
.	TRBV13	TRBD2	TRBJ2-1	CASSWATSGDYNEQFF	TGTGCCAGCAGCTGGGCGACTAGCGGGGACTACAATGAGCAGTTCTTC
.	TRBV6-1	.	TRBJ1-1	CASSGRGGVANTEAFF	TGTGCCAGCAGTGGCAGGGGTGGGGTAGCGAACACTGAAGCTTTCTTT
.	TRBV4-3	.	TRBJ1-2	CASSQDRGLNYGYTF	TGCGCCAGCAGCCAAGATAGGGGTCTGAACTATGGCTACACCTTC
.	TRBV15	TRBD2	TRBJ2-1	CATSNPGLADNEQFF	TGTGCCACCAGCAACCCGGGACTAGCGGACAATGAGCAGTTCTTC
once	TRBV5-1	TRBD2	TRBJ2-5	CASSPGRGGPETQYF	TGCGCCAGCAGCCCCGGGCGGGGGGGGCCAGAGACCCAGTACTTC
once	TRBV12-5	TRBD1	TRBJ2-3	CASGFPGQGPDTQYF	TGTGCTAGTGGTTTCCCGGGACAGGGTCCAGATACGCAGTATTTT
.	TRBV9	.	TRBJ1-3	CASGRSSGNTIYF	TGTGCCAGCGGGAGGTCATCTGGAAACACCATATATTTT
.	TRBV7-9	TRBD2	TRBJ2-3	CASSPTSGRAIRADTQYF	TGTGCCAGCAGCCCTACTAGCGGGAGGGCCATCAGAGCAGATACGCAGTATTTT
few	TRBV5-1	.	TRBJ2-3	CASSLGQLRADTQYF	TGCGCCAGCAGCCTAGGACAGCTGAGGGCAGATACGCAGTATTTT
once	TRBV5-1	TRBD1	TRBJ2-3	CASSPGGGTDTQYF	TGCGCCAGCAGCCCAGGGGGCGGCACAGATACGCAGTATTTT
.	TRBV27	TRBD2	TRBJ2-7	CASSLLAGGLNEQYF	TGTGCCAGCAGTCTACTAGCGGGGGGGCTTAACGAGCAGTACTTC
.	TRBV18	.	TRBJ2-5	CASSPQEVRGRETQYF	TGTGCCAGCTCACCACAGGAGGTGCGGGGGCGGGAGACCCAGTACTTC
.	TRBV10-1	.	TRBJ2-6	CASSLDRQASSGANVLTF	TGCGCCAGCAGTTTAGATCGACAGGCGAGCTCTGGGGCCAACGTCCTGACTTTC
.	TRBV5-7	TRBD2	TRBJ2-4	CASSLSGRYSGVKNIQYF	TGTGCCAGCAGCTTGTCAGGGAGATACAGCGGGGTAAAAAACATTCAGTACTTC
.	TRBV6-4	.	TRBJ2-7	CASSVGPGDSYEQYF	TGTGCCAGCAGTGTCGGGCCGGGGGACTCCTACGAGCAGTACTTC
.	TRBV30	TRBD2	TRBJ2-1	CAWSGSASGRDYNEQFF	TGTGCCTGGAGTGGATCGGCTAGCGGGAGGGATTACAATGAGCAGTTCTTC
.	TRBV7-9	.	TRBJ1-1	CASSLNWNTEAFF	TGTGCCAGCAGCTTAAACTGGAACACTGAAGCTTTCTTT
.	TRBV7-2	TRBD2	TRBJ2-3	CASSLGAGGTDTQYF	TGTGCCAGCAGCTTGGGAGCGGGGGGCACAGATACGCAGTATTTT
.	TRBV7-9	.	TRBJ2-3	CASSFSGSRTDTQYF	TGTGCCAGCAGCTTTTCAGGGTCCCGCACAGATACGCAGTATTTT